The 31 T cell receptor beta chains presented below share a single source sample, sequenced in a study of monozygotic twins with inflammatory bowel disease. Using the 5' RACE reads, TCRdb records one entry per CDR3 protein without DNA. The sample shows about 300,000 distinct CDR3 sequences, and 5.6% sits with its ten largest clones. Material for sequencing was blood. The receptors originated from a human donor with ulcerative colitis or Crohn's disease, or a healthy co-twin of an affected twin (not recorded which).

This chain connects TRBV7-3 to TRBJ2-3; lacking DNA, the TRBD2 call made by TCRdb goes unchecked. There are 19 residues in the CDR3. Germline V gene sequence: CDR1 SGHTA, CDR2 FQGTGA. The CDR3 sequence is CASSPRRRRLAGLVDTQYF. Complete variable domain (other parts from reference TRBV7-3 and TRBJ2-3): GAGVSQTPSNKVTEKGKYVELRCDPISGHTALYWYRQSLGQGPEFLIYFQGTGAADDSGLPNDRFFAVRPEGSVSTLKIQRTERGDSAVYLCASSPRRRRLAGLVDTQYFGPGTRLTVL.

The CDR3 protein is CAISEAYEQYF. The gene calls are TRBV10-3 and TRBJ2-7; the D call from TCRdb, TRBD2, cannot be confirmed without DNA. The CDR3 is made up of 11 amino acids. Germline V CDR1 and CDR2: ENHRY, SYGVKD.

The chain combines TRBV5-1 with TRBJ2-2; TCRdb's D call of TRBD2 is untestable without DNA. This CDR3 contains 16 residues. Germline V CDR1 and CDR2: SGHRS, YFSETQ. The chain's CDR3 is CASSVIAGGDTGELFF.

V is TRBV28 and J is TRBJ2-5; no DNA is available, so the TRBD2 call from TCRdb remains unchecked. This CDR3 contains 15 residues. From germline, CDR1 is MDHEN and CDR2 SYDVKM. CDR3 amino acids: CASRPSLAGQETQYF.

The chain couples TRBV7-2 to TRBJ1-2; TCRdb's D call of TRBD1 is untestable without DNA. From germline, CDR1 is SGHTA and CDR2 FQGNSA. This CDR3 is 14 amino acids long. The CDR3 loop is CASSLEGTKAGYTF.

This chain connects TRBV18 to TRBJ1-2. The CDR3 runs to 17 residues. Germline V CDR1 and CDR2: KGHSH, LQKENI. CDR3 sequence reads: CASSPLGDGKNNYGYTF.

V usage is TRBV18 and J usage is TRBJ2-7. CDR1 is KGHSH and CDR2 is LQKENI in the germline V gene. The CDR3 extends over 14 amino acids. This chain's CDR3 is CASSLTRESYEQYF. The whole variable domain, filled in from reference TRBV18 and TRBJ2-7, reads NAGVMQNPRHLVRRRGQEARLRCSPMKGHSHVYWYRQLPEEGLKFMVYLQKENIIDESGMPKERFSAEFPKEGPSILRIQQVVRGDSAAYFCASSLTRESYEQYFGPGTRLTVT.

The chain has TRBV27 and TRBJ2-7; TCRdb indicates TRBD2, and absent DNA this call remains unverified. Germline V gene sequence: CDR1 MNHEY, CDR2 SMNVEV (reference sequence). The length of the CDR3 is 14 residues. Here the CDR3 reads CASTPRTTSFEQYF.

Here the CDR3 reads CASSSRQGSGTEAFF. The chain uses TRBV5-1 and TRBJ1-1; the TCRdb call, TRBD1, lacks DNA for checking. CDR3 length: 15 amino acids. CDR1 and CDR2 (germline): SGHRS, YFSETQ.

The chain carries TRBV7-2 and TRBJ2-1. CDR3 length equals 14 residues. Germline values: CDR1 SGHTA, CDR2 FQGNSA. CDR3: CASSTSGGYNEQFF.

CDR3: CASSGGLAGGFTGELFF. This chain connects TRBV2 to TRBJ2-2; the TCRdb D gene call, TRBD2, has no DNA to confirm it. CDR1 and CDR2 from the germline V gene are SNHLY and FYNNEI. The CDR3 is 17 residues long.

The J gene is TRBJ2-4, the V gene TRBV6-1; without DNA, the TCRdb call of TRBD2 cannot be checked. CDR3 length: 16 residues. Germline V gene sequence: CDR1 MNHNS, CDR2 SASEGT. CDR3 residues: CASIPPGTSGSYIQYF.

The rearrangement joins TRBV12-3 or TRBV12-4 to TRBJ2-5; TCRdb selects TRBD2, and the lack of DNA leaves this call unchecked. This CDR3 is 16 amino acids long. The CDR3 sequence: CASTDGPSGEQETQYF.

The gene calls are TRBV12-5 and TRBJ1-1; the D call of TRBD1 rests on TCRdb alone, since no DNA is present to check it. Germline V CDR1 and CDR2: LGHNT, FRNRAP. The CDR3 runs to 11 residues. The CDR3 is CASGGGTEAFF.

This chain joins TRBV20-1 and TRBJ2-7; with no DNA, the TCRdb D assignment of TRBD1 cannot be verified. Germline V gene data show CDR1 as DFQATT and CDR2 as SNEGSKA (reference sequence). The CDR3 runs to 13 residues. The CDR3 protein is CSARRTGTYEQYF.

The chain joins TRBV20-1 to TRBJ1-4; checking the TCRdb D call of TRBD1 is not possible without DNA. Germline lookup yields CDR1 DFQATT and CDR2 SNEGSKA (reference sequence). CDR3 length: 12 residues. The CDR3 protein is CSVKQGAEKLFF.

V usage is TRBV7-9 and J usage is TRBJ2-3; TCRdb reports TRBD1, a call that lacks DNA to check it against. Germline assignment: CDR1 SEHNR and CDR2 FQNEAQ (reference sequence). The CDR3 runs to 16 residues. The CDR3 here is CASSLAPGRSPGTQYF.

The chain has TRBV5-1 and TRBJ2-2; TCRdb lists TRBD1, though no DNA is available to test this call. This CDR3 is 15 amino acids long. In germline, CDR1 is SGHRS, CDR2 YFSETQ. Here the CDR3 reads CASSGGTGGVGELFF.

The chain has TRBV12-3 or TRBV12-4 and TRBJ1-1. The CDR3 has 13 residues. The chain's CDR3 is CASSRRLGPEAFF.

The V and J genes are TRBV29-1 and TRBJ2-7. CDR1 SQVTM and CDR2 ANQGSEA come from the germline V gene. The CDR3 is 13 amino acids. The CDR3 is CSVGSRTTYEQYF.

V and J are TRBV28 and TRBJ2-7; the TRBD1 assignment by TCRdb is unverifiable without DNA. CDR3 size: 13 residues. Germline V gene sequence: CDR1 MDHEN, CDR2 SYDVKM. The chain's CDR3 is CASISQGPHEQYF.

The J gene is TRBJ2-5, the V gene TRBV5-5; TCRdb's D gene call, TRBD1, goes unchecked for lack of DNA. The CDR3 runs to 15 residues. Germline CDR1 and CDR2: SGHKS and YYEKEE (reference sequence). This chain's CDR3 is CASSVGQGVVETQYF.

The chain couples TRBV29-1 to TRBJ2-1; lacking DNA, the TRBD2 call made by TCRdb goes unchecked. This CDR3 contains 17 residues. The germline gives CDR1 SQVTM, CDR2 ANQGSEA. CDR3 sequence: CSVTGLAGGFSYNEQFF.

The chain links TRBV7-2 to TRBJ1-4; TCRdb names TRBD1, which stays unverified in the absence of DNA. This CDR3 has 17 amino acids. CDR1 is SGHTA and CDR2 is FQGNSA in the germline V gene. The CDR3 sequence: CASSLTLVGQGNEKLFF.

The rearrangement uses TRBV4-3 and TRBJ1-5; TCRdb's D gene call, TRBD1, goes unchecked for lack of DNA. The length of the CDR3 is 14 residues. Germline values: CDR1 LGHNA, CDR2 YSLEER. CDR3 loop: CASSQDTGGQPQHF.

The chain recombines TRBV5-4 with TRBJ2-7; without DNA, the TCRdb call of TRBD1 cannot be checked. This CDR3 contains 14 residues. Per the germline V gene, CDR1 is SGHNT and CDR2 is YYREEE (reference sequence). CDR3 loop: CASSFGRPPGEQYF.

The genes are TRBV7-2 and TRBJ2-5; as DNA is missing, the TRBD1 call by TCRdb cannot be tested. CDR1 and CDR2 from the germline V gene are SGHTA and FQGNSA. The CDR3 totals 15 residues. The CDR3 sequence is CASSSRSGDVETQYF.

This CDR3 is CATSRVRQGVFSAGELFF. This rearrangement joins TRBV15 to TRBJ2-2; TCRdb designates TRBD1, a call that cannot be tested without DNA. Germline values: CDR1 LNHNV, CDR2 YYDKDF (reference sequence). The CDR3 totals 18 residues.

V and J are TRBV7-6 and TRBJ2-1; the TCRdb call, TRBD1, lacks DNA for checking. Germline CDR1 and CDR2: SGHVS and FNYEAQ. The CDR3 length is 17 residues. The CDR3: CASSLGPPGHYYNEQFF.

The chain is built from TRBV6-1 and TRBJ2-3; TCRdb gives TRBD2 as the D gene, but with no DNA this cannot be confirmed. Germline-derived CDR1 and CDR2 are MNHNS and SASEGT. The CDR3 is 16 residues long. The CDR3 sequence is CASSDGTSGAFNTQYF.

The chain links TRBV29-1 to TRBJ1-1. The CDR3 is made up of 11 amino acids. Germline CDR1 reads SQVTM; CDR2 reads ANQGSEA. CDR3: CSATHNTEAFF.